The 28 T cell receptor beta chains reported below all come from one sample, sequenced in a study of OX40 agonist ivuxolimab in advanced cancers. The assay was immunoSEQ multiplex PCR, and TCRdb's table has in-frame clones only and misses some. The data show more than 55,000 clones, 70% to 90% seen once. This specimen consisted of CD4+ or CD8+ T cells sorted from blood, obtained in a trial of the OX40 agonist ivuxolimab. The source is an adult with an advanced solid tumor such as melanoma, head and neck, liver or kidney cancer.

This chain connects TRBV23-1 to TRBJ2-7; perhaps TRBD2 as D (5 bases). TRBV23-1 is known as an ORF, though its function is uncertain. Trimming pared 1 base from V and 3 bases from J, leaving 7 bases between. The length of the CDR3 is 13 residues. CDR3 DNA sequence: TGCGCCAGCAGTCAATGGGAGTTCTACGAGCAGTACTTC. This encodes CASSQWEFYEQYF.

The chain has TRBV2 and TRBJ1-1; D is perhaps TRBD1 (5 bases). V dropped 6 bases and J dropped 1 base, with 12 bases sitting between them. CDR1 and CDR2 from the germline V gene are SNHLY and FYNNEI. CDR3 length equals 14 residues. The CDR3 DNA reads TGTGCCAGCAGCTCCTACGGGGGGAACACTGAAGCTTTCTTT. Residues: CASSSYGGNTEAFF. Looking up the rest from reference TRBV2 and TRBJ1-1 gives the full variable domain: EPEVTQTPSHQVTQMGQEVILRCVPISNHLYFYWYRQILGQKVEFLVSFYNNEISEKSEIFDDQFSVERPDGSNFTLKIRSTKLEDSAMYFCASSSYGGNTEAFFGQGTRLTVV.

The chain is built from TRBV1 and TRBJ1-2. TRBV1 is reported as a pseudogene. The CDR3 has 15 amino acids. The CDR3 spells CTSSPALQVGGGYTF. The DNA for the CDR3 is TGCACCAGCAGCCCGGCGCTGCAGGTTGGGGGAGGCTACACCTTC.

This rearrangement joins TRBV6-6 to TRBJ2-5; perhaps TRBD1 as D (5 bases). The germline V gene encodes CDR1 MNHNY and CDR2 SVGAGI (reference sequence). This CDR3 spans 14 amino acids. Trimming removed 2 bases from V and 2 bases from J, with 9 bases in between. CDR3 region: CASSYGAKQETQYF. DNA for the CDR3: TGTGCCAGCAGTTACGGGGCAAAGCAAGAGACCCAGTACTTC.

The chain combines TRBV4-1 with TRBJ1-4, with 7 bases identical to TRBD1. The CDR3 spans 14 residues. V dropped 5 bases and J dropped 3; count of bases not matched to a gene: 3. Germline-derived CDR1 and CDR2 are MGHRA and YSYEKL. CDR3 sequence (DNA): TGCGCCAGCAGCACACAGGGGTCTAATGAAAAACTGTTTTTT. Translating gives CASSTQGSNEKLFF.

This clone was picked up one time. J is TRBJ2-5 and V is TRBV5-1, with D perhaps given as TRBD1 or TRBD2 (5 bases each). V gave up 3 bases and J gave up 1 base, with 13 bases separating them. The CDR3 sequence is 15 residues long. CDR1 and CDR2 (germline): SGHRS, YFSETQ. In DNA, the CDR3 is TGCGCCAGCAGCTCGTCCGGGACGCTCCAAGAGACCCAGTACTTC. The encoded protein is CASSSSGTLQETQYF.

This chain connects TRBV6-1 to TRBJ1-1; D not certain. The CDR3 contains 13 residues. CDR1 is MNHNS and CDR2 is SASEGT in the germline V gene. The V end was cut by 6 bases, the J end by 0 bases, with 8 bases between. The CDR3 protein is CASSNSMNTEAFF. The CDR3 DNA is TGTGCCAGCAGCAACAGCATGAACACTGAAGCTTTCTTT.

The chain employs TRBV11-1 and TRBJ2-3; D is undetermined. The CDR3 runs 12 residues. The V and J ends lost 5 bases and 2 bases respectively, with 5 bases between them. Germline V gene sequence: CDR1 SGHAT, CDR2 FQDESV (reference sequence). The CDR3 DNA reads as TGTGCCAGCAGCCGCTACACAGATACGCAGTATTTT. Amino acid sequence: CASSRYTDTQYF.

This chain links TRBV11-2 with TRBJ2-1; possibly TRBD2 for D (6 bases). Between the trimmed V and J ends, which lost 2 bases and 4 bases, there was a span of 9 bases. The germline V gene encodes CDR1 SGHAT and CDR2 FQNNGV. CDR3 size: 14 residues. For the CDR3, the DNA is TGTGCCAGCAGCTTACGGCGGGAATACAATGAGCAGTTCTTC. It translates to CASSLRREYNEQFF.

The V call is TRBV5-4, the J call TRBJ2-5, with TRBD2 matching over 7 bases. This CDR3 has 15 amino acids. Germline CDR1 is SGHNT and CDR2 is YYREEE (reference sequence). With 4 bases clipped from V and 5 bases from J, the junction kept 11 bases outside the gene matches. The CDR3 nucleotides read TGTGCCAGCAGCCCTCGGGAGGCTCCGGGGGAGACCCAGTACTTC. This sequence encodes CASSPREAPGETQYF.

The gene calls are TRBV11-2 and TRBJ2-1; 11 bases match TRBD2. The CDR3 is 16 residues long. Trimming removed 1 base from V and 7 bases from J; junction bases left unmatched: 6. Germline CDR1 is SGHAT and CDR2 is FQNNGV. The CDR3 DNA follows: TGTGCCAGCAGCTTAGGAAGTAGCGGGAGGGTAAATGAGCAGTTCTTC. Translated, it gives CASSLGSSGRVNEQFF.

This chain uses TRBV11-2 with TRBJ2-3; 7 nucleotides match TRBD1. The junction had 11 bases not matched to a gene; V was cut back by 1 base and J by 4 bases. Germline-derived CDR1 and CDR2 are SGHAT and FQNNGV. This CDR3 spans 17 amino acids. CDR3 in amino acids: CASSLVIRAGGADTQYF. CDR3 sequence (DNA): TGTGCCAGCAGCTTAGTGATCCGTGCAGGGGGTGCAGATACGCAGTATTTT.

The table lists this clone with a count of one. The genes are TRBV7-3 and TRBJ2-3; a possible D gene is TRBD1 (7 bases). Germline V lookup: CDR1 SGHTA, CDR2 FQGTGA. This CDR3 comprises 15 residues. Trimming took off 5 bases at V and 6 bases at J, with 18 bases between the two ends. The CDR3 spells CASSLGGGQGDTQYF. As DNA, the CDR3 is TGTGCCAGCAGCCTCGGAGGGGGCCAAGGTGATACGCAGTATTTT. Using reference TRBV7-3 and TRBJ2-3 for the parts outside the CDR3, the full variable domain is GAGVSQTPSNKVTEKGKYVELRCDPISGHTALYWYRQSLGQGPEFLIYFQGTGAADDSGLPNDRFFAVRPEGSVSTLKIQRTERGDSAVYLCASSLGGGQGDTQYFGPGTRLTVL.

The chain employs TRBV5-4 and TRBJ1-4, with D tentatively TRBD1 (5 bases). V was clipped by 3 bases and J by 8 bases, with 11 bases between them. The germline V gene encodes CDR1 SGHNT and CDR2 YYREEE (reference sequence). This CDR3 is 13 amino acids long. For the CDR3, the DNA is TGTGCCAGCAGCTCCCCGGGGCAGGAAAAACTGTTTTTT. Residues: CASSSPGQEKLFF.

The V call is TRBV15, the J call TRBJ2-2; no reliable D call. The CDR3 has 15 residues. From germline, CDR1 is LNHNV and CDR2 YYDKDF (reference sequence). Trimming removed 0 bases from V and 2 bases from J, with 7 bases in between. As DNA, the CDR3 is TGTGCCACCAGCAGAGACAGGCTAAACACCGGGGAGCTGTTTTTT. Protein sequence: CATSRDRLNTGELFF.

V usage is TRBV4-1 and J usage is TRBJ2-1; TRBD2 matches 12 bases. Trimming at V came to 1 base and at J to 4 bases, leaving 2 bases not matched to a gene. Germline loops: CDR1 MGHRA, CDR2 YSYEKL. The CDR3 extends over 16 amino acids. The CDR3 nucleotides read TGCGCCAGCAGCCAAGGGACTAGCGGGACTTACAATGAGCAGTTCTTC. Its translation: CASSQGTSGTYNEQFF.

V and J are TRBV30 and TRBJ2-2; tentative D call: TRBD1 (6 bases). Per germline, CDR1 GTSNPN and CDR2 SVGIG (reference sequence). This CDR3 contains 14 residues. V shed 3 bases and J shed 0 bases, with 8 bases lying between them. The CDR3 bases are TGTGCCTGGAGCCGGACAGCGAACACCGGGGAGCTGTTTTTT. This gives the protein CAWSRTANTGELFF. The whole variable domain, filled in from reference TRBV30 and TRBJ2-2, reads SQTIHQWPATLVQPVGSPLSLECTVEGTSNPNLYWYRQAAGRGLQLLFYSVGIGQISSEVPQNLSASRPQDRQFILSSKKLLLSDSGFYLCAWSRTANTGELFFGEGSRLTVL.

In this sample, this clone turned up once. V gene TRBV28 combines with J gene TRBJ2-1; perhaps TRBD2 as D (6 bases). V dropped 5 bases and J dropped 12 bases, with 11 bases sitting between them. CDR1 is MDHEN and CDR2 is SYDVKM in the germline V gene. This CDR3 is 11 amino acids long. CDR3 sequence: CASSPREVQFF. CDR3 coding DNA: TGTGCCAGCAGTCCCAGGGAGGTGCAGTTCTTC. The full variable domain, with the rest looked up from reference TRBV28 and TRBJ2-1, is DVKVTQSSRYLVKRTGEKVFLECVQDMDHENMFWYRQDPGLGLRLIYFSYDVKMKEKGDIPEGYSVSREKKERFSLILESASTNQTSMYLCASSPREVQFFGPGTRLTVL.

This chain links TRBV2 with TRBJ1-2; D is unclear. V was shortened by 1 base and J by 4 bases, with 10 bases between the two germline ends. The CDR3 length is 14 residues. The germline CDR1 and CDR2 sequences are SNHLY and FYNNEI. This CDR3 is CASSEEGTGYGYTF. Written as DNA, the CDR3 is TGTGCCAGCAGTGAAGAGGGTACTGGCTATGGCTACACCTTC.

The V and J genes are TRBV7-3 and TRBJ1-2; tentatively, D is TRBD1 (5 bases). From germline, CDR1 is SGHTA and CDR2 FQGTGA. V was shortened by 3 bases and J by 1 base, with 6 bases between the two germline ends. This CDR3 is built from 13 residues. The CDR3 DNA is TGTGCCAGCAGCTTGGGGGATAACTATGGCTACACCTTC. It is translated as CASSLGDNYGYTF.

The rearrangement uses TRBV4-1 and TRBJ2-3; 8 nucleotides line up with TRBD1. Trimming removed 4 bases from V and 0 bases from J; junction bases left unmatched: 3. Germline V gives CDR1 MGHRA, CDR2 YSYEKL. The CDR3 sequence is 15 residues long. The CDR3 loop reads CASSRGQGSTDTQYF. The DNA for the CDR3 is TGCGCCAGCAGCCGAGGACAGGGCAGCACAGATACGCAGTATTTT.

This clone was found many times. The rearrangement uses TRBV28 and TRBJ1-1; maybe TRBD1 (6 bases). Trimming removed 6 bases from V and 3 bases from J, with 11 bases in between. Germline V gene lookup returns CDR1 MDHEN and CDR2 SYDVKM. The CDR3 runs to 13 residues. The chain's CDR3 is CASRTGGDTEAFF. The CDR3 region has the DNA TGTGCCAGCAGGACGGGGGGCGACACTGAAGCTTTCTTT.

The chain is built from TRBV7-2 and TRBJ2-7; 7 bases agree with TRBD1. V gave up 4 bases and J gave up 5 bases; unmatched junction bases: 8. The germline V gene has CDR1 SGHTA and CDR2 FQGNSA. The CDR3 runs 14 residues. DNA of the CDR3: TGTGCCAGCAGCTGGACAGGAGGATTCCACGAGCAGTACTTC. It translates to CASSWTGGFHEQYF.

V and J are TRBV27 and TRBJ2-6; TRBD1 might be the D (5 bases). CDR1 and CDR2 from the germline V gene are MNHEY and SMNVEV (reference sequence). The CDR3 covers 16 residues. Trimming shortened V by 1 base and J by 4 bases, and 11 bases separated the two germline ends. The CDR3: CASSLFRNRGANVLTF. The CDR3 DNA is TGTGCCAGCAGTTTATTCCGAAACAGGGGGGCCAACGTCCTGACTTTC.

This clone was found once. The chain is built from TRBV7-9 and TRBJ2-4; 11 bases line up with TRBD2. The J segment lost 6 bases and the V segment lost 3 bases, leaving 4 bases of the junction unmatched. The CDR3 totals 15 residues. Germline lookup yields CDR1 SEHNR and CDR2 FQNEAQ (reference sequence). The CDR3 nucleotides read TGTGCCAGCAGCTTTACTAGCGGGAGTGGAAACATTCAGTACTTC. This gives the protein CASSFTSGSGNIQYF.

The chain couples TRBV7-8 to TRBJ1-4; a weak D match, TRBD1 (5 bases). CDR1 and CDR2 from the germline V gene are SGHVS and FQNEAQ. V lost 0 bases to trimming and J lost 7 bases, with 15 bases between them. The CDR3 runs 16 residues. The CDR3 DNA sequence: TGTGCCAGCAGCTTAGCGCGGTCAGGGCTTCGTGAAAAACTGTTTTTT. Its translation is CASSLARSGLREKLFF.

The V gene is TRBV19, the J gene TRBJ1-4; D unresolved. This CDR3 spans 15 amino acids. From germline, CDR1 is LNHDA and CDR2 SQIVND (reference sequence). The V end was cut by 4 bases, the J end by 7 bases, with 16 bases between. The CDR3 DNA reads TGTGCCAGTAGTAAGCGGCCTCTCCGCGGTGAAAAACTGTTTTTT. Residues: CASSKRPLRGEKLFF. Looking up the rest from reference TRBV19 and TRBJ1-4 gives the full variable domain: DGGITQSPKYLFRKEGQNVTLSCEQNLNHDAMYWYRQDPGQGLRLIYYSQIVNDFQKGDIAEGYSVSREKKESFPLTVTSAQKNPTAFYLCASSKRPLRGEKLFFGSGTQLSVL.

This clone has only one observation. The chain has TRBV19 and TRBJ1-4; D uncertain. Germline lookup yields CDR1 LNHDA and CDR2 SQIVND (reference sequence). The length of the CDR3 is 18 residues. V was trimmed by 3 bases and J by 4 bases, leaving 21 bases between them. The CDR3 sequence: CASSIRRSGFRINEKLFF. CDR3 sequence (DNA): TGTGCCAGTAGTATTCGGCGGTCGGGTTTCAGAATTAATGAAAAACTGTTTTTT.